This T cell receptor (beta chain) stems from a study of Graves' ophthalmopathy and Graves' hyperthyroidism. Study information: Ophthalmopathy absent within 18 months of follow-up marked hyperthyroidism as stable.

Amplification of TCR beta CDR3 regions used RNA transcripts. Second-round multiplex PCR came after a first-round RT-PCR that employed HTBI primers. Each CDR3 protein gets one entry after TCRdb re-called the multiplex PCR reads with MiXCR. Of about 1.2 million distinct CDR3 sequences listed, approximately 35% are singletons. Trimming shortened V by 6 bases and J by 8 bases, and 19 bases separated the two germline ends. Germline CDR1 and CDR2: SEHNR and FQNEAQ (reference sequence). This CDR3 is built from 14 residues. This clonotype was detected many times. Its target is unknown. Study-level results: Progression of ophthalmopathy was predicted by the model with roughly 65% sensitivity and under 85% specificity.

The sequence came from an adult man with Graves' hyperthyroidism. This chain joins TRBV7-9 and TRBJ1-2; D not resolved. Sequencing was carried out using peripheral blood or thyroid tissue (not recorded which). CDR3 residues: CASSPSMGSRGYTF. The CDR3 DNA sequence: TGTGCCAGCAGTCCCTCGATGGGGTCTCGGGGCTACACCTTC.